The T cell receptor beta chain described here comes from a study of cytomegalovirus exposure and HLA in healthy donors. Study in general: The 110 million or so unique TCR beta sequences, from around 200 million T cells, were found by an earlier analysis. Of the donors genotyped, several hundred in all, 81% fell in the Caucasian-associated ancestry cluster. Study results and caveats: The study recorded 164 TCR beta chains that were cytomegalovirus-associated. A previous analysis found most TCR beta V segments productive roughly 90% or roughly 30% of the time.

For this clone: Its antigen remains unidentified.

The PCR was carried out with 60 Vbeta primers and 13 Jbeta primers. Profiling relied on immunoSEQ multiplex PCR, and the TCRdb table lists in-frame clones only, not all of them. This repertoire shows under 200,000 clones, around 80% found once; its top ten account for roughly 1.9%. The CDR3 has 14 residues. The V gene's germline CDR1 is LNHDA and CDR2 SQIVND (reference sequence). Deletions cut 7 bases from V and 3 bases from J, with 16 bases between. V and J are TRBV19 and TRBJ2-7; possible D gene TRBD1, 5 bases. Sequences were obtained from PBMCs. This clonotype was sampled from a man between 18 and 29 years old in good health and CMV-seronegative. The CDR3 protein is CASTATAISYEQYF. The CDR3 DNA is TGTGCCAGTACCGCGACAGCAATTAGCTACGAGCAGTACTTC.